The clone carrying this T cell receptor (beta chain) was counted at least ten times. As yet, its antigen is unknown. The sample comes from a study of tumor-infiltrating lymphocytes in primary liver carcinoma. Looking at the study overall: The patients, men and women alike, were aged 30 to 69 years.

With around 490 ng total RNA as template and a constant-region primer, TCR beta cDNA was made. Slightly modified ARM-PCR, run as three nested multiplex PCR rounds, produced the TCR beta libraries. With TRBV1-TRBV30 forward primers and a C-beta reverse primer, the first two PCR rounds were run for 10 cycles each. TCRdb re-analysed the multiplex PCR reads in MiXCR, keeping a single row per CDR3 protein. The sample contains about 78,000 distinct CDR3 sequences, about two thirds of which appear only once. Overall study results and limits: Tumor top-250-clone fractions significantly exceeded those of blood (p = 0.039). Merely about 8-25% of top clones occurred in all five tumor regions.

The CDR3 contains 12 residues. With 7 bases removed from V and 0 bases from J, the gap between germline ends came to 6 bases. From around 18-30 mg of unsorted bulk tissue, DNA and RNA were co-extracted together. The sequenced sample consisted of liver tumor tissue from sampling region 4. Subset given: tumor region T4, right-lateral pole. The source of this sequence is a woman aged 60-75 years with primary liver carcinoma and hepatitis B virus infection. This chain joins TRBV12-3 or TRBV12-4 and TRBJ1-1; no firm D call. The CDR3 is CASTRMNTEAFF. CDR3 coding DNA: TGTGCCAGCACCCGTATGAACACTGAAGCTTTCTTT.